The 23 T cell receptor beta chains given below trace back to one sample, sequenced in a study of T cell responses to AZD1222 COVID-19 vaccine (dated by TCRdb to 2020 to 2022). The method was the immunoSEQ multiplex PCR assay. The table was pulled from immuneACCESS by TCRdb, which kept in-frame rearrangements only. Such tables lose some clones; where checked, under half of the loss comes from unresolved V genes, and the rest has no known cause. The sample has under 95,000 clones on record, 90% of them singletons. Over 1.1% of the sample rests with the top ten. This sample's time point label indicates: about 28 days (+/-7) after the second vaccine dose. The sequenced sample was peripheral blood, obtained 28 days after the second AZD1222 dose. The receptors come from an adult who received the AZD1222 COVID-19 vaccine.

CDR3 coding DNA: TGTGCCAGCAGCCCGACCAGCTCTGGAAACACCATATATTTT. This gives the protein CASSPTSSGNTIYF. V and J are TRBV3-1 (or the pseudogene TRBV3-2) and TRBJ1-3; D is undetermined. Trimming shortened V by 4 bases and J by 0 bases, and 7 bases separated the two germline ends. Germline V gene lookup returns CDR1 LGHDT and CDR2 YNNKEL (reference sequence). This CDR3 is 14 amino acids long.

The chain couples TRBV9 to TRBJ1-5; TRBD1 might be the D (6 bases). The V gene lost 0 bases and the J gene lost 5 bases, with 12 bases spanning the gap. In germline, CDR1 is SGDLS, CDR2 YYNGEE. The CDR3 extends over 15 amino acids. The DNA for the CDR3 is TGTGCCAGCAGCGTAGGCGGCAGGGGTGATCAGCCCCAGCATTTT. Translating gives CASSVGGRGDQPQHF.

This chain joins TRBV18 and TRBJ1-1, with D unresolved. The CDR3 extends over 13 amino acids. Germline lookup yields CDR1 KGHSH and CDR2 LQKENI. Trimming shortened V by 5 bases and J by 0 bases, and 7 bases separated the two germline ends. The CDR3 loop is CASSEGLNTEAFF. In nucleotides, the CDR3 is TGTGCCAGCTCAGAAGGGTTGAACACTGAAGCTTTCTTT.

The rearrangement links TRBV19 to TRBJ1-1; D is perhaps TRBD1 (6 bases). Germline values: CDR1 LNHDA, CDR2 SQIVND (reference sequence). The ends were cut back, 7 bases at V and 3 bases at J, with 15 bases in the middle. The CDR3 contains 14 residues. The CDR3 DNA follows: TGTGCCAGTACTCACAGGGCTGGTGACACTGAAGCTTTCTTT. Translation gives CASTHRAGDTEAFF.

The chain carries TRBV7-6 and TRBJ1-6; 9 bases are a match to TRBD1. CDR3 length: 16 amino acids. The germline V gene has CDR1 SGHVS and CDR2 FNYEAQ. V was clipped by 7 bases and J by 4 bases; unmatched bases: 8. The CDR3 DNA follows: TGTGCCAGCACCGCCAGAGACAGGGGGTATAATTCACCCCTCCACTTT. It yields the protein CASTARDRGYNSPLHF.

This clone was seen a single time. The CDR3 loop reads CASSLYQGASTGELFF. CDR3 sequence (DNA): TGTGCCAGCAGCTTGTATCAGGGGGCGTCAACCGGGGAGCTGTTTTTT. J is TRBJ2-2 and V is TRBV5-5, with 8 bases identical to TRBD1. The CDR3 has 16 amino acids. Germline trimming cut 1 base from V and 5 bases from J; bases unmatched to any gene: 7. Looked up from germline, CDR1 is SGHKS and CDR2 is YYEKEE (reference sequence).

The chain joins TRBV7-2 to TRBJ1-4, with a weak D call TRBD1 (6 bases). Germline loops: CDR1 SGHTA, CDR2 FQGNSA. V gave up 1 base and J gave up 5 bases, with 8 bases separating them. The CDR3 loop spans 14 amino acids. In DNA, the CDR3 is TGTGCCAGCAGCTTAGAAACAGGGAATGAAAAACTGTTTTTT. Protein product: CASSLETGNEKLFF.

V and J are TRBV6-2 or TRBV6-3 and TRBJ1-1; D is undetermined. Germline V gene data show CDR1 as MNHEY and CDR2 as SVGEGT. The V end was cut by 6 bases, the J end by 10 bases, with 12 bases between. The CDR3 runs to 11 residues. CDR3 DNA sequence: TGTGCCAGCAGCCGAGGATTTGGAGCTTTCTTT. Its translation is CASSRGFGAFF.

The table lists this clone with a count of one. This chain connects TRBV5-1 to TRBJ2-3, with TRBD2 identical over 12 bases. Germline values: CDR1 SGHRS, CDR2 YFSETQ. Losses at the gene ends were 4 bases for V and 1 base for J; bases not matched to a gene: 4. The CDR3 covers 16 residues. As DNA, the CDR3 is TGCGCCAGCAGCCAGACTAGCGGGGGCCGCACAGATACGCAGTATTTT. It specifies CASSQTSGGRTDTQYF. Using reference TRBV5-1 and TRBJ2-3 for the parts outside the CDR3, the full variable domain is KAGVTQTPRYLIKTRGQQVTLSCSPISGHRSVSWYQQTPGQGLQFLFEYFSETQRNKGNFPGRFSGRQFSNSRSEMNVSTLELGDSALYLCASSQTSGGRTDTQYFGPGTRLTVL.

The rearrangement uses TRBV6-5 and TRBJ2-6; 9 bases align to TRBD1. Trimming took 2 bases from V and 2 from J; bases not matched to a gene: 1. Per the germline V gene, CDR1 is MNHEY and CDR2 is SVGAGI. The CDR3 covers 16 residues. The CDR3 region has the DNA TGTGCCAGCAGTTACACAGGGGGCGCTGGGGCCAACGTCCTGACTTTC. Translated, it gives CASSYTGGAGANVLTF.

This chain links TRBV3-1 (or the pseudogene TRBV3-2) with TRBJ2-7; a possible D gene is TRBD1 (6 bases). The germline CDR1 and CDR2 sequences are LGHDT and YNNKEL (reference sequence). V lost 1 base, J lost 2 bases, and 12 bases lay in between. CDR3 length: 15 residues. CDR3 amino acids: CASSQGTVSPYEQYF. CDR3 coding DNA: TGTGCCAGCAGCCAAGGGACAGTGTCCCCCTACGAGCAGTACTTC.

The V and J genes are TRBV21-1 and TRBJ1-3. TRBV21-1 is recorded as a pseudogene. The CDR3 consists of 15 residues. CDR3 sequence (DNA): TGTGCCACCCCGAAGGAAGGGATATCTGGAAACACCATATATTTT. Translation gives CATPKEGISGNTIYF.

The chain combines TRBV6-5 with TRBJ2-1, with TRBD2 as a possible D gene (6 bases). The CDR3 is 14 amino acids. V was cut by 1 base and J by 6 bases, with 10 bases left in between. Germline V CDR1 and CDR2: MNHEY, SVGAGI. CDR3: CASSYLQEGNEQFF. DNA for the CDR3: TGTGCCAGCAGTTACTTGCAGGAGGGCAATGAGCAGTTCTTC.

The gene calls are TRBV5-7 and TRBJ2-7; 7 nucleotides align to TRBD1. TRBV5-7 is an ORF; its function is uncertain. The CDR3 sequence is 16 residues long. J was trimmed by 4 bases and V by 3 bases; bases with no gene match: 13. This CDR3 reads CASSSWGTDLLYEQYF. The DNA of the CDR3 is TGTGCCAGCAGCTCTTGGGGGACAGACCTCCTGTACGAGCAGTACTTC.

The chain joins TRBV6-5 to TRBJ1-5; 10 bases agree with TRBD1. Germline V gives CDR1 MNHEY, CDR2 SVGAGI. There are 15 residues in the CDR3. Trimming at V came to 8 bases and at J to 6 bases, leaving 10 bases not matched to a gene. The CDR3 loop is CASLRDRGMGQPQHF. CDR3 nucleotide sequence: TGTGCCAGCCTTAGGGACAGGGGTATGGGTCAGCCCCAGCATTTT.

The V gene is TRBV11-3, the J gene TRBJ1-2, with 8 nucleotides matching TRBD1. Looked up from germline, CDR1 is SGHNT and CDR2 is YENEEA. The CDR3 has 15 residues. V was pared by 0 bases and J by 6 bases, with 6 bases of the junction left unmatched. DNA for the CDR3: TGTGCCAGCAGCTTAGAGGGCAGGGGGCTGGATGGCTACACCTTC. The encoded protein is CASSLEGRGLDGYTF.

The chain couples TRBV11-2 to TRBJ1-1; 9 bases align to TRBD1. The V gene's germline CDR1 is SGHAT and CDR2 FQNNGV. J was trimmed by 0 bases and V by 5 bases; bases with no gene match: 4. CDR3 length: 15 residues. CDR3 sequence (DNA): TGTGCCAGCAGCGCCCGACAGGGGGTGAACACTGAAGCTTTCTTT. The encoded protein is CASSARQGVNTEAFF.

The V and J genes are TRBV19 and TRBJ1-4; tentatively, D is TRBD1 (5 bases). This CDR3 comprises 16 residues. Germline CDR1 reads LNHDA; CDR2 reads SQIVND (reference sequence). Trimming shortened V by 10 bases and J by 0 bases, and 18 bases separated the two germline ends. CDR3 DNA sequence: TGTGCCACCTCCTTGGTGACAGTAGCAACTAATGAAAAACTGTTTTTT. Translated, it gives CATSLVTVATNEKLFF. Full variable domain (remainder filled in from reference TRBV19 and TRBJ1-4): DGGITQSPKYLFRKEGQNVTLSCEQNLNHDAMYWYRQDPGQGLRLIYYSQIVNDFQKGDIAEGYSVSREKKESFPLTVTSAQKNPTAFYLCATSLVTVATNEKLFFGSGTQLSVL.

V usage is TRBV30 and J usage is TRBJ1-1, with TRBD1 matching 8 bases. V trimming: 2 bases; J trimming: 1 base; junction bases outside the gene matches: 3. CDR1 and CDR2 (germline): GTSNPN, SVGIG (reference sequence). CDR3 length: 14 amino acids. The CDR3 here is CAWSRGTGNTEAFF. Written as DNA, the CDR3 is TGTGCCTGGAGTAGGGGGACAGGGAACACTGAAGCTTTCTTT.

CDR3 bases: TGTGCCAGCAGCTTGGGGACGGTCTATGGCTACACCTTC. Amino acid sequence: CASSLGTVYGYTF. The chain couples TRBV11-2 to TRBJ1-2; D is possibly TRBD1 (5 bases). V lost 3 bases, J lost 4 bases, and 9 bases lay in between. CDR1 and CDR2 from the germline V gene are SGHAT and FQNNGV. This CDR3 contains 13 residues. The whole variable domain, filled in from reference TRBV11-2 and TRBJ1-2, reads EAGVAQSPRYKIIEKRQSVAFWCNPISGHATLYWYQQILGQGPKLLIQFQNNGVVDDSQLPKDRFSAERLKGVDSTLKIQPAKLEDSAVYLCASSLGTVYGYTFGSGTRLTVV.

This clone was seen only once. CDR3 amino acids: CASSFNRAGELFF. CDR3 DNA: TGTGCCAGCAGCTTCAACAGGGCCGGGGAGCTGTTTTTT. The V gene is TRBV7-9, the J gene TRBJ2-2, with a possible D match to TRBD1 (6 bases). Germline V gene lookup returns CDR1 SEHNR and CDR2 FQNEAQ (reference sequence). The length of the CDR3 is 13 residues. Trimming stripped 3 bases from V and 6 bases from J, with 8 bases between.

CDR3 bases: TGTGCCAGCTCACCAACAGTGGGCGGGAACAATCAGCCCCAGCATTTT. Translated: CASSPTVGGNNQPQHF. The chain uses TRBV18 and TRBJ1-5; D is uncertain. Trimming stripped 2 bases from V and 3 bases from J, with 14 bases between. Per germline, CDR1 KGHSH and CDR2 LQKENI. This CDR3 is 16 amino acids long.

This clone appeared a single time. The V call is TRBV19, the J call TRBJ2-7; the match to TRBD1 covers 8 bases. Trimming cost V 8 bases and J 5 bases; bases outside gene matches: 8. Germline V gene data show CDR1 as LNHDA and CDR2 as SQIVND (reference sequence). The CDR3 sequence is 13 residues long. Here the CDR3 DNA reads TGTGCCAGTTGCCGGACAGGGAAGAACGAGCAGTACTTC. Encoded protein: CASCRTGKNEQYF.